This T cell receptor (beta chain) is drawn from a study of cytomegalovirus exposure and HLA in healthy donors. Study-level points and caveats: The investigators catalogued 160 or so TCR beta chains as cytomegalovirus-associated. One later analysis, an examination of the roughly 130 validation repertoires, found that first-cohort TCR clusters tended to co-occur in them.

As regards this clone: Its antigen is unknown.

Germline trimming cut 6 bases from V and 7 bases from J; bases unmatched to any gene: 11. The CDR3 totals 15 residues. The germline V gene has CDR1 SEHNR and CDR2 FQNEAQ (reference sequence). A 120-subject validation cohort, separate from the roughly 670-subject first cohort, supplied the donors. TCRdb keeps only in-frame clones here, not all; method: immunoSEQ multiplex PCR. This sample has about 220,000 clones; 85% to 95% occur once, and the top ten carry 1% to 1.2%. The sequence derives from a young woman in good health and CMV-seronegative. The rearrangement joins TRBV7-9 to TRBJ2-7; 11 bases map to TRBD1. The sequencing sample was made of PBMCs. The DNA for the CDR3 is TGTGCCAGCAGTGAAGGACAGGGGGCGCAGGTTGAGCAGTACTTC. Translated: CASSEGQGAQVEQYF.